Below are 25 T cell receptor beta chains sequenced from a single sample in a study of T cell repertoires in cytomegalovirus infection. TCRdb re-called the reads through MiXCR, storing one row per CDR3 protein. Of around 900,000 distinct CDR3 sequences listed, 30% to 40% are singletons. Antigens for these TCRs are unknown. This material consisted of cultured CD8+ T cells from PBMCs, taken from culture after CMV antigen stimulation. All receptors come from a human donor in good health (CMV status not recorded). Some clones in this sample may be carry-over from other donors' samples.

The CDR3 protein is CASSYPELGPPNSPLHF. DNA of the CDR3: TGTGCCAGCAGTTACCCTGAGCTGGGTCCGCCTAATTCACCCCTCCACTTT. V gene TRBV6-6 combines with J gene TRBJ1-6; D ambiguous. This CDR3 contains 17 residues. The V end was cut by 2 bases, the J end by 6 bases, with 17 bases between. In germline, CDR1 is MNHNY, CDR2 SVGAGI (reference sequence).

A remark on this clonotype: Germline and junction disagree at one end, which may indicate a read error. The rearrangement links TRBV5-5 to TRBJ2-3; D call uncertain. The CDR3 runs 13 residues. Germline loops: CDR1 SGHKS, CDR2 YYEKEE (reference sequence). CDR3 in DNA: TGTGCCAACAGCTTAGAAAGCACAGATACGCAGTATTTT. Amino acid sequence: CANSLESTDTQYF.

Note on this clonotype: The junction departs from germline at one end; a sequencing error may be responsible. The chain has TRBV12-5 and TRBJ2-1, with 7 bases matching TRBD1. CDR1 is LGHNT and CDR2 is FRNRAP in the germline V gene. The CDR3 has 13 amino acids. The CDR3 bases are TGTGCTAGTGATTTGCCCCCGGACAGGAGGCAGTTCTTC. Its translation is CASDLPPDRRQFF.

The table lists this clonotype with a few counts. This chain uses TRBV12-5 with TRBJ2-5, with unresolved D. With 0 bases removed from V and 4 bases from J, the gap between germline ends came to 12 bases. The CDR3 has 15 residues. Germline V CDR1 and CDR2: LGHNT, FRNRAP. In nucleotides, the CDR3 is TGTGCTAGTGGTTTGGTACAAGGTATCGGAGAGACCCAGTACTTC. Translation gives CASGLVQGIGETQYF.

This clonotype was observed a single time. The chain has TRBV15 and TRBJ2-1; no clear D gene. The V and J ends lost 6 bases and 4 bases respectively, with 13 bases between them. The germline V gene encodes CDR1 LNHNV and CDR2 YYDKDF (reference sequence). This CDR3 has 14 residues. The CDR3 here is CATRGQTGYNEQFF. In DNA, the CDR3 is TGTGCCACCAGAGGCCAGACCGGTTACAATGAGCAGTTCTTC.

The chain uses TRBV19 and TRBJ1-6; 7 nucleotides align to TRBD1. The length of the CDR3 is 15 residues. Germline V gene lookup returns CDR1 LNHDA and CDR2 SQIVND (reference sequence). The J segment lost 7 bases and the V segment lost 4 bases, leaving 7 bases of the junction unmatched. As DNA, the CDR3 is TGTGCCAGTAGTACCCAGACAGGGTCGAATTCACCCCTCCACTTT. Its translation is CASSTQTGSNSPLHF.

The V and J genes are TRBV5-1 and TRBJ1-2; D is unresolved. V was trimmed by 0 bases and J by 7 bases, leaving 7 bases between them. This CDR3 is built from 12 residues. From germline, CDR1 is SGHRS and CDR2 YFSETQ. This CDR3 reads CASSLDAFGYTF. The DNA for the CDR3 is TGCGCCAGCAGCTTGGACGCATTTGGCTACACCTTC.

This clonotype was seen repeatedly, ten times or more. The chain carries TRBV7-2 and TRBJ1-1; D gene ambiguous. The CDR3 is made up of 15 amino acids. V was cut by 0 bases and J by 5 bases, with 13 bases left in between. Germline V lookup: CDR1 SGHTA, CDR2 FQGNSA. CDR3 nucleotide sequence: TGTGCCAGCAGCTTAGCCGTTCTGGGAAGTACTGAAGCTTTCTTT. Protein product: CASSLAVLGSTEAFF.

This clonotype was counted a few times. This sequence joins TRBV27 and TRBJ1-2; TRBD1 is a possible D gene (5 bases). V lost 3 bases and J lost 4, with 21 bases in between. Germline V gives CDR1 MNHEY, CDR2 SMNVEV (reference sequence). The length of the CDR3 is 17 residues. The DNA of the CDR3 is TGTGCCAGCAGTTTCCGAGACAGCCACCCTCTGGCCTATGGCTACACCTTC. Translation: CASSFRDSHPLAYGYTF.

CDR3 nucleotide sequence: TGCAGTGCGGTGCAGGGGGCGATTGCGCTTGATGGCTACACCTTC. Its translation is CSAVQGAIALDGYTF. This chain uses TRBV20-1 with TRBJ1-2; TRBD1 matches at 8 bases. The CDR3 sequence is 15 residues long. The germline V gene encodes CDR1 DFQATT and CDR2 SNEGSKA (reference sequence). Germline trimming cut 6 bases from V and 6 bases from J; bases unmatched to any gene: 15.

The chain recombines TRBV7-9 with TRBJ1-5, with TRBD1 as a possible D gene (5 bases). CDR3 length: 15 amino acids. Germline CDR1 and CDR2: SEHNR and FQNEAQ (reference sequence). The germline V and J ends were trimmed by 5 bases and 4 bases, with 15 bases remaining between them. CDR3 nucleotides: TGTGCCAGCAGCCGAGACGGGACCCGTAATCAGCCCCAGCATTTT. Protein: CASSRDGTRNQPQHF. Combining the CDR3 with reference TRBV7-9 and TRBJ1-5 gives the whole variable domain DTGVSQNPRHKITKRGQNVTFRCDPISEHNRLYWYRQTLGQGPEFLTYFQNEAQLEKSRLLSDRFSAERPKGSFSTLEIQRTEQGDSAMYLCASSRDGTRNQPQHFGDGTRLSIL.

In its sample, this clonotype was seen a few times. The chain is built from TRBV28 and TRBJ1-5; TRBD1 might be the D (6 bases). Germline V gives CDR1 MDHEN, CDR2 SYDVKM. The CDR3 runs to 15 residues. V was clipped by 6 bases and J by 4 bases, with 16 bases between them. Here the CDR3 reads CASSLRGERNQPQHF. The CDR3 DNA reads TGTGCCAGCAGCCTAAGGGGGGAGAGGAATCAGCCCCAGCATTTT.

This chain joins TRBV6-5 and TRBJ2-7, with D possibly being TRBD1 or TRBD2 (6 bases each). Per germline, CDR1 MNHEY and CDR2 SVGAGI. Trimming left V 4 bases short and J 3 bases short, with 10 bases between. This CDR3 is built from 13 residues. The CDR3 DNA reads as TGTGCCAGCAGTTGGGGGGCCAACTACGAGCAGTACGTC. As protein: CASSWGANYEQYV.

The rearrangement links TRBV15 to TRBJ1-1; D perhaps matches TRBD1 (5 bases). The V end was cut by 3 bases, the J end by 7 bases, with 18 bases between. This CDR3 is 15 amino acids long. Germline V lookup: CDR1 LNHNV, CDR2 YYDKDF (reference sequence). CDR3 DNA sequence: TGTGCCACCAGCAGTGATTTGGAGGGGTTGGGTGAAGCTTTCTTT. Its translation: CATSSDLEGLGEAFF.

J is TRBJ1-2 and V is TRBV25-1, with D tentatively TRBD1 (6 bases). The CDR3 contains 13 residues. With 3 bases removed from V and 8 bases from J, the gap between germline ends came to 13 bases. Germline V gives CDR1 MGHDK, CDR2 SYGVNS. CDR3 residues: CASSDLWDIGYTF. In nucleotides, the CDR3 is TGTGCCAGCAGTGACCTATGGGACATCGGCTACACCTTC.

This clonotype was observed a few times. The rearrangement links TRBV5-1 to TRBJ2-7, with TRBD1 matching over 8 bases. The V gene's germline CDR1 is SGHRS and CDR2 YFSETQ. The CDR3 extends over 15 amino acids. Trimming at V came to 4 bases and at J to 5 bases, leaving 11 bases not matched to a gene. The CDR3 nucleotides are TGCGCCAGCAGCATAGGGACAGGAGGTAACGACGAGCAGTACGTC. It yields the protein CASSIGTGGNDEQYV.

V gene TRBV24-1 combines with J gene TRBJ2-3, with D maybe TRBD1 (5 bases). Looked up from germline, CDR1 is KGHDR and CDR2 is SFDVKD. The CDR3 covers 17 residues. V lost 1 base and J 2 bases, leaving 15 bases between the germline ends. The DNA of the CDR3 is TGTGCCACCAGTGATTTTGGGGCCCCGGAACCCACAGATACGCAGTATTTT. It encodes CATSDFGAPEPTDTQYF.

The genes are TRBV19 and TRBJ2-1; TRBD2 matches at 10 bases. V lost 1 base, J lost 9 bases, and 6 bases stayed unmatched. Germline CDR1 reads LNHDA; CDR2 reads SQIVND (reference sequence). This CDR3 is built from 15 residues. This chain's CDR3 is CASSIGDSGGSEQFF. The DNA of the CDR3 is TGTGCCAGTAGTATAGGTGATAGCGGGGGGAGTGAGCAGTTCTTC.

The chain combines TRBV14 with TRBJ2-3; D is undetermined. Germline CDR1 SGHDN, CDR2 FVKESK. Trimming removed 3 bases from V and 5 bases from J, with 9 bases in between. The CDR3 totals 13 residues. The CDR3 sequence is CASSQLTGDTQYF. The DNA of the CDR3 is TGTGCCAGCAGCCAGCTTACGGGAGATACGCAGTATTTT.

The V gene is TRBV7-9, the J gene TRBJ1-5; D not certain. The V and J ends lost 9 bases and 0 bases respectively, with 21 bases between them. In germline, CDR1 is SEHNR, CDR2 FQNEAQ (reference sequence). This CDR3 is built from 17 residues. The CDR3 region is CARREKLPFDSNQPQHF. The CDR3 DNA reads as TGTGCCAGGCGGGAAAAGCTGCCTTTCGATAGCAATCAGCCCCAGCATTTT.

The genes are TRBV29-1 and TRBJ2-1; 12 bases map to TRBD2. Unmatched junction bases numbered 6, after V lost 3 bases and J lost 9 bases. In germline, CDR1 is SQVTM, CDR2 ANQGSEA. The CDR3 totals 14 residues. CDR3 bases: TGCAGCGTTGAGGCTAGCGGGGGGGCGGTTGAGCAGTTCTTC. Amino acids: CSVEASGGAVEQFF.

This clonotype was seen a few times. The chain recombines TRBV5-1 with TRBJ2-4; possible D gene TRBD1, 6 bases. CDR3 length: 15 amino acids. Trimming removed 4 bases at V and 0 bases at J, with 11 bases between. Per germline, CDR1 SGHRS and CDR2 YFSETQ. The chain's CDR3 is CASSPGQLAKNIQYF. The CDR3 nucleotides are TGCGCCAGCAGCCCGGGACAACTAGCCAAAAACATTCAGTACTTC.

This clonotype showed up just a few times. V gene TRBV4-2 combines with J gene TRBJ2-1; TRBD2 agrees at 7 bases. Germline values: CDR1 LGHNA, CDR2 YNFKEQ. V was pared by 0 bases and J by 4 bases, with 6 bases of the junction left unmatched. CDR3 length equals 16 residues. The CDR3 nucleotides are TGTGCCAGCAGCCAAGATCTGAGCGGGGTTTACAATGAGCAGTTCTTC. Translating it yields CASSQDLSGVYNEQFF.

This clonotype was seen more than once but under ten times. The CDR3, as DNA: TGCGCCAGCAGCCAAAGGGGGACAGGGACCTATGGCTACACCTTC. Protein product: CASSQRGTGTYGYTF. The gene calls are TRBV4-1 and TRBJ1-2; 9 bases align to TRBD1. J gave up 4 bases and V 2 bases, and 5 bases lay outside the gene matches. The CDR3 has 15 amino acids. CDR1 is MGHRA, CDR2 YSYEKL, per germline.

The chain joins TRBV7-6 to TRBJ2-6; D call uncertain. Trimming stripped 2 bases from V and 0 bases from J, with 8 bases between. This CDR3 is built from 16 residues. Per germline, CDR1 SGHVS and CDR2 FNYEAQ. The CDR3 coding sequence is TGTGCCAGCAGCTTAAACGGAGCCTCTGGGGCCAACGTCCTGACTTTC. Amino acid sequence: CASSLNGASGANVLTF.